The present entry profiles one TCR beta chain with its context. The antigen is unknown. In the sorted-subset replicate PCRs, approximately 200 ng DNA, 25,000 to 35,000 T cell genomes, was used. Using immunoSEQ multiplex PCR, the repertoire was profiled, and TCRdb retains in-frame clones only, with some absent. The repertoire holds some 630,000 clones, with around 96% as singletons. This specimen belongs to a study of shared clonotypes between healthy human individuals. This CDR3 is 15 amino acids long. Germline lookup yields CDR1 MDHEN and CDR2 SYDVKM. Trimming cost V 2 bases and J 8 bases; bases outside gene matches: 7. General observations from the study: What limited the represented genetic and exposure-history diversity was the small number of donors.

Selected positively for CCR7 and CD45RO-negative, naive CD8 cells excluded terminally differentiated effector memory CD45RA+ cells. Sequenced material: naive CD8+ T cells sorted from blood. This sequence joins TRBV28 and TRBJ2-1; 9 nucleotides line up with TRBD2. This clonotype originated in a woman in her 30s in good health. DNA for the CDR3: TGTGCCAGCAGTTTAGCGGGAGGGGTTTTCGATGAGCAGTTCTTC. Translating it yields CASSLAGGVFDEQFF.